One and the same sample provided the 20 T cell receptor beta chains below, sequenced in a study of blood T cells in healthy people across ages. Primed by a sample-barcoded 5' primer and a J-beta primer mix, a second PCR proceeded for about 6 to 11 cycles. Via MiXCR, TCRdb re-called the 5' RACE reads, giving one row per CDR3 protein. Of some 640,000 distinct CDR3 sequences listed, approximately 49% are singletons. The source material was blood. The receptors were gathered from a woman aged 60-75 years in good health.

The V and J genes are TRBV3-1 and TRBJ1-5; unclear D gene. The CDR3 loop spans 15 amino acids. V gave up 4 bases and J gave up 6 bases, with 16 bases separating them. Looked up from germline, CDR1 is LGHDT and CDR2 is YNNKEL (reference sequence). The DNA of the CDR3 is TGTGCCAGCAGCCCAGGTGCGGGGTTAGGTCAGCCCCAGCATTTT. This translates into CASSPGAGLGQPQHF. Using reference TRBV3-1 and TRBJ1-5 for the parts outside the CDR3, the full variable domain is DTAVSQTPKYLVTQMGNDKSIKCEQNLGHDTMYWYKQDSKKFLKIMFSYNNKELIINETVPNRFSPKSPDKAHLNLHINSLELGDSAVYFCASSPGAGLGQPQHFGDGTRLSIL.

This chain joins TRBV10-3 and TRBJ1-2, with D unclear. Germline V gene sequence: CDR1 ENHRY, CDR2 SYGVKD. Trimming took off 0 bases at V and 0 bases at J, with 8 bases between the two ends. This CDR3 region has 15 residues. CDR3 DNA: TGTGCCATCAGTGAGTCCAGCAACTCTAACTATGGCTACACCTTC. Translated, it gives CAISESSNSNYGYTF.

This clonotype was counted ten times or more. The chain recombines TRBV18 with TRBJ2-5, with D perhaps matching TRBD1 (5 bases). Germline lookup yields CDR1 KGHSH and CDR2 LQKENI. Trimming took off 8 bases at V and 5 bases at J, with 15 bases between the two ends. This CDR3 has 13 amino acids. The CDR3 DNA reads TGTGCCAGCAGCCCAGGGCTCGAGGAGACCCAGTACTTC. Its protein product is CASSPGLEETQYF.

This clonotype has more than one count but fewer than ten. This chain links TRBV12-3 or TRBV12-4 with TRBJ2-5; D possibly uses TRBD1 or TRBD2 (5 bases each). V lost 6 bases and J lost 11, with 13 bases in between. This CDR3 spans 11 amino acids. CDR3 DNA: TGTGCCAGCAGCACAGGACGAGGGCAGTACTTC. Translated: CASSTGRGQYF.

This chain connects TRBV20-1 to TRBJ1-1, with no clear D. The ends were cut back, 2 bases at V and 3 bases at J, with 13 bases in the middle. CDR1 and CDR2 from the germline V gene are DFQATT and SNEGSKA (reference sequence). The CDR3 consists of 14 residues. CDR3 sequence: CSARRAGGDTEAFF. CDR3 sequence (DNA): TGCAGTGCTAGAAGGGCGGGAGGCGACACTGAAGCTTTCTTT.

The chain uses TRBV29-1 and TRBJ2-1, with 10 positions matching TRBD2. Germline CDR1 and CDR2: SQVTM and ANQGSEA. The ends lost 2 bases at V and 9 bases at J; junction bases unmatched: 4. The CDR3 has 13 residues. CDR3 amino acids: CSVERLAGGEQFF. The CDR3 DNA is TGCAGCGTTGAAAGACTAGCGGGCGGTGAGCAGTTCTTC.

Details on this clonotype: Possible read error: a much larger clone is one base away. The rearrangement uses TRBV7-9 and TRBJ2-7; maybe TRBD2 (5 bases). CDR1 and CDR2 from the germline V gene are SEHNR and FQNEAQ (reference sequence). The CDR3 sequence is 11 residues long. This chain's CDR3 is CACSPGFEQYF. Written as DNA, the CDR3 is TGTGCCTGCAGCCCGGGATTCGAGCAGTACTTC.

About this clonotype: The germline gene is not matched at one end of the junction; a read error may be the cause. V is TRBV18 and J is TRBJ2-6; possible D gene TRBD1, 5 bases. Germline V gives CDR1 KGHSH, CDR2 LQKENI. This CDR3 region has 18 residues. CDR3 residues: CASSQGVPRDSGANILTF. Here the CDR3 DNA reads TGCGCCAGCTCTCAGGGCGTGCCGCGAGACTCTGGGGCCAACATCCTGACTTTC.

Written as DNA, the CDR3 is TGCGCCAGCGGATCCGGAACCAAACCTGGGCAAGAGACCCAGTACTTC. Protein sequence: CASGSGTKPGQETQYF. The rearrangement joins TRBV5-1 to TRBJ2-5, with D unresolved. The CDR3 has 16 amino acids. Trimming took off 7 bases at V and 2 bases at J, with 21 bases between the two ends. CDR1 is SGHRS, CDR2 YFSETQ, per germline.

The rearrangement links TRBV7-2 to TRBJ2-3; D possibly corresponds to TRBD2 (6 bases). The germline V gene encodes CDR1 SGHTA and CDR2 FQGNSA. V lost 8 bases to trimming and J lost 2 bases, with 14 bases between them. The CDR3 consists of 14 residues. CDR3 coding DNA: TGTGCCAGCTCACGAGGACTACACACAGATACGCAGTATTTT. Its protein product is CASSRGLHTDTQYF.

This clonotype has just one count. V and J are TRBV27 and TRBJ2-1; 9 bases agree with TRBD2. Germline trimming cut 4 bases from V and 2 bases from J; bases unmatched to any gene: 6. CDR3 length: 16 amino acids. Germline CDR1 reads MNHEY; CDR2 reads SMNVEV (reference sequence). In DNA form, the CDR3 reads TGTGCCAGCAGTTCCCGAGTAGCGGGGGCCTACAATGAGCAGTTCTTC. It yields the protein CASSSRVAGAYNEQFF.

This clonotype was seen only a few times. The chain combines TRBV20-1 with TRBJ2-7; D is ambiguous. Germline V gene lookup returns CDR1 DFQATT and CDR2 SNEGSKA (reference sequence). CDR3 length: 11 residues. Trimming removed 6 bases at V and 7 bases at J, with 13 bases between. DNA of the CDR3: TGCAGTGCCCCACTTTCATGGGAGCAGTACTTC. The encoded protein is CSAPLSWEQYF.

This chain links TRBV29-1 with TRBJ1-1; D is unresolved. The germline V gene has CDR1 SQVTM and CDR2 ANQGSEA. V gave up 7 bases and J gave up 3 bases, with 18 bases separating them. The CDR3 has 14 amino acids. This CDR3 is CSAKTGSGDTEAFF. The CDR3, as DNA: TGCAGCGCCAAAACCGGGAGCGGGGACACTGAAGCTTTCTTT.

This rearrangement joins TRBV7-2 to TRBJ2-7, with D perhaps given as TRBD1 or TRBD2 (6 bases each). The V end lost 5 bases, the J end lost 12 bases, and 20 bases lay between the germline ends. This CDR3 region has 13 residues. The germline gives CDR1 SGHTA, CDR2 FQGNSA. CDR3 residues: CASSTITGGRGYF. CDR3 nucleotides: TGTGCCAGCAGCACGATTACTGGGGGGCGCGGGTACTTC.

The chain joins TRBV14 to TRBJ2-1, with D uncertain. From germline, CDR1 is SGHDN and CDR2 FVKESK. CDR3 length equals 16 residues. V lost 0 bases and J 6 bases, leaving 15 bases between the germline ends. CDR3 sequence (DNA): TGTGCCAGCAGCCAAGATCAGGACGGGCCAACCAATGAGCAGTTCTTC. This gives the protein CASSQDQDGPTNEQFF.

This clonotype was found a few times. The chain links TRBV20-1 to TRBJ2-4, with TRBD2 matching over 8 bases. CDR1 is DFQATT and CDR2 is SNEGSKA in the germline V gene (reference sequence). The length of the CDR3 is 13 residues. J lost 5 bases, V lost 3 bases, and 3 bases had no gene match. The CDR3 loop reads CSASGLAENIQYF. DNA of the CDR3: TGCAGTGCTAGCGGACTAGCTGAAAACATTCAGTACTTC.

This clonotype was seen only a few times. The chain couples TRBV28 to TRBJ2-7, with TRBD1 matching 9 bases. J gave up 5 bases and V 6 bases, and 5 bases lay outside the gene matches. CDR1 MDHEN and CDR2 SYDVKM come from the germline V gene. CDR3 size: 13 residues. The CDR3 here is CASSRDRADEQYF. CDR3 nucleotides: TGTGCCAGCAGCAGGGACAGGGCGGACGAGCAGTACTTC.

This chain connects TRBV5-1 to TRBJ2-5; possibly TRBD1 for D (6 bases). CDR3 length: 19 amino acids. Trimming left V 5 bases short and J 11 bases short, with 37 bases between. Germline values: CDR1 SGHRS, CDR2 YFSETQ. The CDR3 DNA reads as TGCGCCAGCAGGAAGTCTAAAGACAGGATCAAACTTGGGGGCAATGAGCAGTACTTC. It yields the protein CASRKSKDRIKLGGNEQYF.

The rearrangement links TRBV28 to TRBJ2-5, with 9 bases matching TRBD1. The CDR3 is 15 residues long. Germline V gene lookup returns CDR1 MDHEN and CDR2 SYDVKM. V shed 5 bases and J 13 bases; nucleotides not matched to a gene: 17. The CDR3 nucleotides read TGTGCCAGCAGTGCTACAGGGGGCAGGAGCGACGAGCGGTACTTC. Translation gives CASSATGGRSDERYF.

This clonotype was seen a few times. The gene calls are TRBV7-2 and TRBJ1-2, with a weak D call TRBD1 (5 bases). In germline, CDR1 is SGHTA, CDR2 FQGNSA. The CDR3 totals 15 residues. Trimming cost V 1 base and J 3 bases, with 12 bases left between them. CDR3 sequence: CASSLVRDSYYGYTF. For the CDR3, the DNA is TGTGCCAGCAGCTTAGTCCGTGACAGCTACTATGGCTACACCTTC. Combining the CDR3 with reference TRBV7-2 and TRBJ1-2 gives the whole variable domain GAGVSQSPSNKVTEKGKDVELRCDPISGHTALYWYRQSLGQGLEFLIYFQGNSAPDKSGLPSDRFSAERTGGSVSTLTIQRTQQEDSAVYLCASSLVRDSYYGYTFGSGTRLTVV.